The 10 T cell receptor beta chains given below trace back to one sample, sequenced in a study of PD-1 blockade in classical Hodgkin lymphoma. The data were produced by immunoSEQ multiplex PCR, yet TCRdb's version contains in-frame clones alone and is incomplete. Found here are roughly 42,000 clones, about 72% of them singletons; the top ten hold approximately 3%. Autologous stem cell transplantation was followed by relapse in every patient, and brentuximab vedotin exposure varied. This sample comprised peripheral blood mononuclear cells (PBMCs), obtained at baseline. Source of these receptors: a human donor with classical Hodgkin lymphoma.

This chain uses TRBV4-1 with TRBJ1-2, with D possibly being TRBD1 (5 bases). The germline V and J ends were trimmed by 0 bases and 12 bases, with 20 bases remaining between them. Germline V gives CDR1 MGHRA, CDR2 YSYEKL. The length of the CDR3 is 15 residues. CDR3 in amino acids: CASSQDRQLLRAHTF. The CDR3, as DNA: TGCGCCAGCAGCCAAGATCGACAGCTTCTGAGAGCTCACACCTTC.

The J gene is TRBJ1-5, the V gene TRBV4-2; TRBD1 matches 7 bases. V trimming: 0 bases; J trimming: 1 base; junction bases outside the gene matches: 3. The CDR3 is 16 residues long. The germline V gene has CDR1 LGHNA and CDR2 YNFKEQ. The DNA of the CDR3 is TGTGCCAGCAGCCAAGAGGACAGGAAAAGCAATCAGCCCCAGCATTTT. Protein: CASSQEDRKSNQPQHF.

This clone was observed once. A junction end diverges from the germline sequence, so it may reflect a read error. The J gene is TRBJ1-3, the V gene TRBV7-7; tentatively, D is TRBD1 (6 bases). Germline assignment: CDR1 SSHAT and CDR2 FNYEAQ (reference sequence). The CDR3 contains 17 residues. As DNA, the CDR3 is TGTGCTAGCAGCTTATCATTCCCGGGGGCTGTTGGAAACACCATATATTTT. Protein sequence: CASSLSFPGAVGNTIYF.

This clone was found a few times. The chain links TRBV10-3 to TRBJ1-1; D is unclear. Germline CDR1 is ENHRY and CDR2 is SYGVKD. The V gene lost 0 bases and the J gene lost 3 bases, with 8 bases spanning the gap. This CDR3 contains 14 residues. DNA of the CDR3: TGTGCCATCAGTGAGTCACGCGGGTACACTGAAGCTTTCTTT. This codes for CAISESRGYTEAFF.

The V call is TRBV9, the J call TRBJ1-5, with D hard to call. This CDR3 spans 15 amino acids. CDR1 and CDR2 (germline): SGDLS, YYNGEE. The germline V and J ends were trimmed by 0 bases and 3 bases, with 10 bases remaining between them. CDR3 protein: CASSVDTGLNQPQHF. For the CDR3, the DNA is TGTGCCAGCAGCGTAGACACGGGCCTCAATCAGCCCCAGCATTTT.

This chain links TRBV28 with TRBJ2-7; D may be TRBD2 (5 bases). Trimming cost V 2 bases and J 2 bases, with 13 bases left between them. Germline values: CDR1 MDHEN, CDR2 SYDVKM. The CDR3 covers 15 residues. CDR3 sequence (DNA): TGTGCCAGCAGTTTACTCGCGGGTGATGCCTACGAGCAGTACTTC. Its translation: CASSLLAGDAYEQYF.

This clone is a singleton in its sample. The chain employs TRBV27 and TRBJ1-1; TRBD1 might be the D (5 bases). Trimming pared 6 bases from V and 2 bases from J, leaving 13 bases between. This CDR3 region has 14 residues. From germline, CDR1 is MNHEY and CDR2 SMNVEV (reference sequence). This chain's CDR3 is CASSRPGPNTEAFF. As DNA, the CDR3 is TGTGCCAGCAGCAGGCCGGGGCCAAACACTGAAGCTTTCTTT.

The genes are TRBV11-2 and TRBJ2-7; the match to TRBD2 covers 8 bases. Germline values: CDR1 SGHAT, CDR2 FQNNGV. The CDR3 has 14 amino acids. The V gene end was trimmed by 4 bases and the J gene end by 4 bases; junction bases not matched to a gene: 6. The CDR3 bases are TGTGCCAGCAGCTCCCCCGTAGCGGGGTACGAGCAGTACTTC. Protein: CASSSPVAGYEQYF.

CDR3 in amino acids: CASSSPPSSTRTWDRGSYGYTF. The CDR3 region has the DNA TGTGCCAGCAGCTCCCCCCCAAGTAGTACGAGAACTTGGGACAGGGGAAGCTATGGCTACACCTTC. The chain couples TRBV7-8 to TRBJ1-2, with 10 bases that match TRBD1. Germline lookup yields CDR1 SGHVS and CDR2 FQNEAQ. This CDR3 spans 22 amino acids. V lost 4 bases to trimming and J lost 4 bases; unmatched junction nucleotides: 27.

The chain combines TRBV27 with TRBJ1-4; D is unresolved. V dropped 9 bases and J dropped 4 bases, with 15 bases sitting between them. This CDR3 comprises 14 residues. Germline V lookup: CDR1 MNHEY, CDR2 SMNVEV (reference sequence). The CDR3 spells CASRIGRFNEKLFF. CDR3 nucleotide sequence: TGTGCCAGTCGAATAGGGAGGTTTAATGAAAAACTGTTTTTT.